This TCR beta chain was sequenced for a study of identical twins. The CDR3 is 18 residues long. V was cut by 7 bases and J by 6 bases, with 28 bases left in between. A universal primer binding site was introduced by template switching. The final cDNA contained unique molecular identifiers. Using its own MiXCR run on the 5' RACE reads, TCRdb lists one record per CDR3 protein. The data contain some 630,000 distinct CDR3 sequences, about 7.6% of them singletons. This clonotype showed up many times. These data were also reused for a study on yellow fever vaccine responses in identical twins. That paper adds: Twins' vaccine T cell response reportedly gave the appearance of partial convergence and partial personalization.

The sequenced sample consisted of PBMCs. The receptor comes from a woman under 30 in good health. The V and J genes are TRBV12-3 or TRBV12-4 and TRBJ2-1; weak D call: TRBD2 (7 bases). CDR3 DNA: TGTGCCAGCAACCACCGAGGGGGGGGTGCGGGAGCCCCCAATGAGCAGTTCTTC. Amino acid sequence: CASNHRGGGAGAPNEQFF.